This T cell receptor beta chain was recorded in a study of beta chain features in type 1 diabetes. Details on this clone: Its specificity is unknown. A much larger clone lies a single base off, so this may be a read error. Other DNA sequences in this sample translate to the same CDR3.

The germline V and J ends were trimmed by 2 bases and 6 bases, with 2 bases remaining between them. The CDR3 extends over 11 amino acids. Germline CDR1 SGHTA, CDR2 FQGNSA. The entirety of the isolated RNA underwent reverse transcription, so expressed TCRB transcripts were sequenced. TCRdb's table, derived via immunoSEQ multiplex PCR, lists solely in-frame clones and lacks some. The data contain 810,000 or so clones, around a sixth of them singletons. Broader study findings: For Type 1 diabetes patients, all four CD4+ subsets carried TCRB CDR3s that were moderately but significantly shorter.

The sample taken for sequencing was naive CD4+ T cells from blood. This clonotype was obtained from a woman aged 18-35 years in good health. The rearrangement links TRBV7-2 to TRBJ2-1, with no clear D. The CDR3 DNA reads TGTGCCAGCAGCTTATCCAATGAGCAGTTCTTC. This codes for CASSLSNEQFF.